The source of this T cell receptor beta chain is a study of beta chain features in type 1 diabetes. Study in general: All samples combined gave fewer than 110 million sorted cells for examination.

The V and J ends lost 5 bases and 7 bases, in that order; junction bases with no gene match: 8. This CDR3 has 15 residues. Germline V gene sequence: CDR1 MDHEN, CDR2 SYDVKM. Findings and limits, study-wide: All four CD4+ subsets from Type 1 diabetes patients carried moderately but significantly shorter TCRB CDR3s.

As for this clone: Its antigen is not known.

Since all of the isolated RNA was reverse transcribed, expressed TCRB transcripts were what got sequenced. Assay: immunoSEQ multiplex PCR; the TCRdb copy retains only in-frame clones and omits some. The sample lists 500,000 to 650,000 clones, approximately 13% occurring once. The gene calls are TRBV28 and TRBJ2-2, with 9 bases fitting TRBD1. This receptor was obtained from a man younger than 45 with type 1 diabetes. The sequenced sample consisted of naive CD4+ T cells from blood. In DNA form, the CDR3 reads TGTGCCAGCAGTGCCCCGGGACAGGGACACGGGGAGCTGTTTTTT. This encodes CASSAPGQGHGELFF.